The clone carrying this TCR beta chain was seen only a few times. Germline loops: CDR1 LGHNA, CDR2 YNFKEQ. This CDR3 comprises 15 residues. V lost 1 base, J lost 5 bases, and 4 bases stayed unmatched. This entry belongs to a study of T cells after yellow fever vaccination. TCRdb re-derived calls from the 5' RACE reads in MiXCR, one entry per CDR3 protein. The table lists about 340,000 distinct CDR3 sequences, 8.5% to 9% of them singletons, with roughly 17% in the top ten. This receptor was taken from a man aged 18 to 35 who received the YFV17D yellow fever vaccine. The sequencing used PBMCs, collected on the day of the first yellow fever vaccination. The chain has TRBV4-2 and TRBJ1-4; 7 positions match TRBD1. The CDR3 region has the DNA TGTGCCAGCAGCCAAGGGGACAGACGAAATGAAAAACTGTTTTTT. This gives the protein CASSQGDRRNEKLFF.